This TCR beta chain was sequenced in a study of monozygotic twins with inflammatory bowel disease. General study findings and limits: With others, IBD patients shared fewer clonotypes than healthy twins did, especially with disease activity.

On this clonotype: Its specificity is unknown.

For every sample, eight separate reactions were used to make cDNA. From its re-call of the 5' RACE reads, TCRdb lists each CDR3 protein once, without DNA. This listing includes more than 85,000 distinct CDR3 sequences. Germline V gene lookup returns CDR1 ENHRY and CDR2 SYGVKD. The length of the CDR3 is 14 residues. This sequence joins TRBV10-3 and TRBJ1-5; TCRdb returns TRBD1, unconfirmable since there is no DNA. Sequences were obtained from blood. This receptor was identified in a human donor with ulcerative colitis or Crohn's disease, or a healthy co-twin of an affected twin (not recorded which). The CDR3 reads CAISAGREGQPQHF.